The 10 T cell receptor beta chains in this list originate from one sample, sequenced in a study of blood T cell repertoires in COVID-19. TCRdb's table, derived via immunoSEQ multiplex PCR, lists solely in-frame clones and lacks some. The sample has hundreds of thousands of clones, around 87% seen once. Sequenced material: peripheral blood. These receptors all stem from a woman aged 50 to 60 with active or convalescent COVID-19.

CDR3 residues: CAWSQGAGANVLTF. The DNA for the CDR3 is TGTGCCTGGAGTCAGGGGGCGGGGGCCAACGTCCTGACTTTC. This rearrangement joins TRBV30 to TRBJ2-6; 8 nucleotides agree with TRBD1. V was clipped by 2 bases and J by 4 bases; unmatched bases: 1. CDR1 is GTSNPN and CDR2 is SVGIG in the germline V gene (reference sequence). This CDR3 is 14 amino acids long.

V and J are TRBV27 and TRBJ1-1; D might be TRBD1 (5 bases). Trimming cost V 5 bases and J 11 bases, with 15 bases left between them. The CDR3 totals 12 residues. Per the germline V gene, CDR1 is MNHEY and CDR2 is SMNVEV (reference sequence). The CDR3 loop is CASSKWGVEAFF. Written as DNA, the CDR3 is TGTGCCAGCAGTAAGTGGGGGGTAGAGGCTTTCTTT.

This chain joins TRBV7-9 and TRBJ2-5; 7 bases map to TRBD1. In germline, CDR1 is SEHNR, CDR2 FQNEAQ (reference sequence). V trimming: 5 bases; J trimming: 5 bases; junction bases outside the gene matches: 8. This CDR3 region has 14 residues. CDR3 in DNA: TGTGCCAGCAGCCTAAGGGGGCGCGTTGAGACCCAGTACTTC. It translates to CASSLRGRVETQYF.

This clone came up a few times. The V call is TRBV19, the J call TRBJ1-3; weak D call: TRBD1 (6 bases). CDR3 length: 15 residues. Per the germline V gene, CDR1 is LNHDA and CDR2 is SQIVND (reference sequence). The V end was cut by 5 bases, the J end by 2 bases, with 13 bases between. CDR3 DNA sequence: TGTGCCAGTAGTTATGGACAGAAAGCTGGAAACACCATATATTTT. This gives the protein CASSYGQKAGNTIYF.

The V gene is TRBV7-3, the J gene TRBJ2-1; D perhaps matches TRBD1 (5 bases). The CDR3 is 15 amino acids. Germline assignment: CDR1 SGHTA and CDR2 FQGTGA. Trimming removed 2 bases from V and 0 bases from J, with 8 bases in between. The CDR3 reads CASSLQGSSYNEQFF. DNA for the CDR3: TGTGCCAGCAGCTTACAGGGAAGCTCCTACAATGAGCAGTTCTTC.

The V call is TRBV30, the J call TRBJ2-1, with D possibly TRBD2 on 5 matching bases. Between the trimmed V and J ends, which lost 0 bases and 2 bases, there was a span of 11 bases. CDR1 and CDR2 (germline): GTSNPN, SVGIG (reference sequence). This CDR3 comprises 15 residues. DNA of the CDR3: TGTGCCTGGAGTGTACAAGCGGCAACCTACAATGAGCAGTTCTTC. It is translated as CAWSVQAATYNEQFF.

The V call is TRBV2, the J call TRBJ1-2, with D possibly being TRBD1 (5 bases). V was pared by 9 bases and J by 1 base, with 21 bases between. The germline V gene has CDR1 SNHLY and CDR2 FYNNEI. This CDR3 spans 16 amino acids. The CDR3 coding sequence is TGTGCCAGTACTCTCCGGGGGACGGATAATAACTATGGCTACACCTTC. Residues: CASTLRGTDNNYGYTF.

This chain connects TRBV4-1 to TRBJ1-5; D unresolved. Looked up from germline, CDR1 is MGHRA and CDR2 is YSYEKL. Trimming pared 4 bases from V and 4 bases from J, leaving 17 bases between. This CDR3 region has 16 residues. CDR3 sequence reads: CASSPMAGQANQPQHF. As DNA, the CDR3 is TGCGCCAGCAGCCCTATGGCGGGCCAGGCGAATCAGCCCCAGCATTTT.

With respect to this clone: The same CDR3 also results from other DNA sequences found in this sample. The V call is TRBV9, the J call TRBJ1-2, with D possibly TRBD1 on 6 matching bases. CDR1 and CDR2 (germline): SGDLS, YYNGEE. The CDR3 spans 13 residues. Trimming removed 0 bases from V and 6 bases from J, with 9 bases in between. The chain's CDR3 is CASSVVSGDGYTF. In DNA form, the CDR3 reads TGTGCCAGCAGCGTAGTTTCAGGGGATGGCTACACCTTC.

This chain links TRBV7-3 with TRBJ2-2; TRBD2 aligns across 7 bases. There are 15 residues in the CDR3. Germline V lookup: CDR1 SGHTA, CDR2 FQGTGA. J lost 4 bases, V lost 2 bases, and 4 bases had no gene match. The DNA of the CDR3 is TGTGCCAGCAGCTTAGGGGCGGGGGTCACCGGGGAGCTGTTTTTT. It specifies CASSLGAGVTGELFF. Looking up the rest from reference TRBV7-3 and TRBJ2-2 gives the full variable domain: GAGVSQTPSNKVTEKGKYVELRCDPISGHTALYWYRQSLGQGPEFLIYFQGTGAADDSGLPNDRFFAVRPEGSVSTLKIQRTERGDSAVYLCASSLGAGVTGELFFGEGSRLTVL.